These 28 T cell receptor beta chains were sequenced from one sample in a study of blood T cell repertoires in COVID-19. Profiled with immunoSEQ multiplex PCR; TCRdb holds only in-frame clones, not every one. The sample records roughly 160,000 clones, roughly 84% being singletons. Sample: PBMCs or T cells enriched from blood (not recorded which). These receptors were collected from a man aged 55 to 70 who had recovered from COVID-19.

There are a few counts of this clone. The V gene is TRBV4-2, the J gene TRBJ2-2; 7 nucleotides match TRBD2. CDR1 LGHNA and CDR2 YNFKEQ come from the germline V gene. This CDR3 spans 13 amino acids. V trimming: 4 bases; J trimming: 9 bases; junction bases outside the gene matches: 5. CDR3 sequence: CASSLSGDRELFF. The CDR3, as DNA: TGTGCCAGCAGCCTCAGCGGGGACCGGGAGCTGTTTTTT.

The chain combines TRBV10-3 with TRBJ1-1, with D maybe TRBD1 (6 bases). CDR1 is ENHRY, CDR2 SYGVKD, per germline. The CDR3 runs 14 residues. V lost 6 bases to trimming and J lost 3 bases, with 14 bases between them. The DNA of the CDR3 is TGTGCCATCAGGGCAGGGGTTCGGCACACTGAAGCTTTCTTT. It encodes CAIRAGVRHTEAFF.

This chain links TRBV18 with TRBJ2-2; 12 positions agree with TRBD2. Germline CDR1 and CDR2: KGHSH and LQKENI. With 3 bases clipped from V and 7 bases from J, the junction kept 6 bases outside the gene matches. The CDR3 covers 16 residues. CDR3 protein: CASSPGLAGLGGELFF. Written as DNA, the CDR3 is TGTGCCAGCTCACCTGGACTAGCGGGATTAGGCGGGGAGCTGTTTTTT.

The DNA for the CDR3 is TGTGCCAGCAGTGGACTAGCGGGGGGGGTGAGGGAGACCCAGTACTTC. This encodes CASSGLAGGVRETQYF. The chain carries TRBV27 and TRBJ2-5; 15 nucleotides align to TRBD2. From germline, CDR1 is MNHEY and CDR2 SMNVEV (reference sequence). The V and J ends lost 5 bases and 5 bases, in that order; junction bases with no gene match: 6. This CDR3 has 16 amino acids.

The V call is TRBV7-3, the J call TRBJ1-2; 11 bases align to TRBD1. In germline, CDR1 is SGHTA, CDR2 FQGTGA. Trimming took 2 bases from V and 3 from J; bases not matched to a gene: 5. The CDR3 covers 16 residues. The CDR3 DNA reads TGTGCCAGCAGCTTATCGGGACAGGGGGGTCACTATGGCTACACCTTC. Its protein product is CASSLSGQGGHYGYTF.

This clone was observed once. The gene calls are TRBV24-1 and TRBJ2-5, with D unresolved. V was pared by 3 bases and J by 3 bases, with 7 bases between. The CDR3 length is 13 residues. In germline, CDR1 is KGHDR, CDR2 SFDVKD. Written as DNA, the CDR3 is TGTGCCACCAGTGATCACAAAAAAGAGACCCAGTACTTC. Translating gives CATSDHKKETQYF.

The chain employs TRBV6-5 and TRBJ2-3; 8 bases are a match to TRBD2. Germline CDR1 reads MNHEY; CDR2 reads SVGAGI. This CDR3 region has 14 residues. Trimming removed 5 bases from V and 4 bases from J; junction bases left unmatched: 5. The CDR3 sequence: CASSQKRGPDTQYF. The DNA of the CDR3 is TGTGCCAGCAGTCAGAAGCGGGGGCCAGATACGCAGTATTTT.

A few counts support this clone. This CDR3 is also generated by other DNA sequences in the sample. V and J are TRBV9 and TRBJ2-1, with TRBD2 matching over 7 bases. Trimming took 0 bases from V and 0 from J; bases not matched to a gene: 0. CDR1 SGDLS and CDR2 YYNGEE come from the germline V gene. The CDR3 sequence is 15 residues long. CDR3 amino acids: CASSVAGGSYNEQFF. The DNA of the CDR3 is TGTGCCAGCAGCGTAGCGGGGGGCTCCTACAATGAGCAGTTCTTC.

The CDR3 region is CASSDSWPGSGYTF. DNA for the CDR3: TGTGCCAGCAGTGACTCGTGGCCAGGGTCTGGCTACACCTTC. The genes are TRBV6-4 and TRBJ1-2; tentative D call: TRBD1 (5 bases). CDR3 size: 14 residues. Trimming stripped 0 bases from V and 7 bases from J, with 12 bases between. Germline CDR1 reads MRHNA; CDR2 reads SNTAGT.

This clone was observed a single time. This chain links TRBV27 with TRBJ2-5; D possibly corresponds to TRBD2 (5 bases). Trimming pared 6 bases from V and 6 bases from J, leaving 14 bases between. CDR1 and CDR2 (germline): MNHEY, SMNVEV (reference sequence). This CDR3 comprises 13 residues. The CDR3 DNA sequence: TGTGCCAGCAGGCCAGCGGTGGTCCAGACCCAGTACTTC. Its protein product is CASRPAVVQTQYF.

This chain joins TRBV29-1 and TRBJ2-7; TRBD2 matches at 8 bases. The CDR3 extends over 12 amino acids. The germline CDR1 and CDR2 sequences are SQVTM and ANQGSEA. Trimming at V came to 6 bases and at J to 4 bases, leaving 5 bases not matched to a gene. The CDR3 DNA reads TGCAGCGTAGGGACTAGAGGTTACGAGCAGTACTTC. This codes for CSVGTRGYEQYF.

This chain uses TRBV6-5 with TRBJ1-5; 8 bases fit TRBD1. The CDR3 loop spans 15 amino acids. The germline CDR1 and CDR2 sequences are MNHEY and SVGAGI. J was trimmed by 6 bases and V by 5 bases; bases with no gene match: 9. The CDR3 DNA reads as TGTGCCAGCAGTATAGACAGGGGATTGGGTCAGCCCCAGCATTTT. This sequence encodes CASSIDRGLGQPQHF.

The chain has TRBV6-7 and TRBJ2-1; 8 bases are shared with TRBD2. TRBV6-7 is an ORF; its function is uncertain. V trimming: 5 bases; J trimming: 2 bases; junction bases outside the gene matches: 11. This CDR3 is 17 amino acids long. In DNA form, the CDR3 reads TGTGCCAGCAGTCCCCCACCCTCAGCGGGGGCCTACAATGAGCAGTTCTTC. It specifies CASSPPPSAGAYNEQFF.

The chain carries TRBV2 and TRBJ1-2; no definite D call. With 5 bases removed from V and 4 bases from J, the gap between germline ends came to 5 bases. This CDR3 spans 11 amino acids. Germline V gives CDR1 SNHLY, CDR2 FYNNEI. The CDR3 nucleotides are TGTGCCAGCAGTTTGGCCTATGGCTACACCTTC. As protein: CASSLAYGYTF.

The chain employs TRBV2 and TRBJ2-3; D perhaps matches TRBD2 (6 bases). Trimming took 2 bases from V and 5 from J, leaving 14 bases between them. Germline V CDR1 and CDR2: SNHLY, FYNNEI. The CDR3 length is 15 residues. The CDR3 DNA reads as TGTGCCAGCAGTGAATTCGGAGGGGCGATAGATACGCAGTATTTT. It codes for CASSEFGGAIDTQYF.

The chain joins TRBV4-1 to TRBJ1-4, with TRBD1 matching 8 bases. J was trimmed by 7 bases and V by 2 bases; bases with no gene match: 6. CDR1 is MGHRA and CDR2 is YSYEKL in the germline V gene. This CDR3 has 15 amino acids. The CDR3: CASSQYGQGGEKLFF. The CDR3 DNA reads as TGCGCCAGCAGCCAATACGGACAGGGCGGTGAAAAACTGTTTTTT.

This clone was seen a handful of times. The chain links TRBV19 to TRBJ1-4; no definite D call. The CDR3 length is 12 residues. V shed 3 bases and J shed 7 bases, with 6 bases lying between them. Germline CDR1 is LNHDA and CDR2 is SQIVND (reference sequence). Here the CDR3 DNA reads TGTGCCAGTAGTATTTCGGGTGAAAAACTGTTTTTT. It translates to CASSISGEKLFF.

The chain is built from TRBV27 and TRBJ2-2; the D gene is possibly TRBD1 (6 bases). Trimming removed 7 bases at V and 5 bases at J, with 11 bases between. Germline V gives CDR1 MNHEY, CDR2 SMNVEV (reference sequence). The CDR3 length is 13 residues. CDR3 in amino acids: CASTPTGTGELFF. CDR3 nucleotide sequence: TGTGCCAGCACCCCTACAGGGACCGGGGAGCTGTTTTTT.

The chain has TRBV7-9 and TRBJ2-2; possible D gene TRBD1, 5 bases. This CDR3 comprises 17 residues. Germline CDR1 reads SEHNR; CDR2 reads FQNEAQ (reference sequence). V was pared by 1 base and J by 4 bases, with 16 bases between. The DNA of the CDR3 is TGTGCCAGCAGCTTAGGATCATGGACACTGGGCACCGGGGAGCTGTTTTTT. Its translation: CASSLGSWTLGTGELFF.

This chain uses TRBV28 with TRBJ1-2; 7 bases line up with TRBD1. Germline V gene data show CDR1 as MDHEN and CDR2 as SYDVKM. V lost 7 bases to trimming and J lost 6 bases; unmatched junction nucleotides: 8. The CDR3 extends over 13 amino acids. The CDR3 sequence: CASTPSRGDGYTF. CDR3 coding DNA: TGTGCCAGCACCCCCTCCAGGGGGGATGGCTACACCTTC.

The chain employs TRBV28 and TRBJ2-6; 8 nucleotides agree with TRBD1. CDR1 MDHEN and CDR2 SYDVKM come from the germline V gene. With 5 bases clipped from V and 3 bases from J, the junction kept 12 bases outside the gene matches. The CDR3 is 18 residues long. The CDR3 here is CASSHWGTGVFGANVLTF. The CDR3 nucleotides read TGTGCCAGCAGTCACTGGGGGACAGGCGTCTTTGGGGCCAACGTCCTGACTTTC. The full variable domain, with the rest looked up from reference TRBV28 and TRBJ2-6, is DVKVTQSSRYLVKRTGEKVFLECVQDMDHENMFWYRQDPGLGLRLIYFSYDVKMKEKGDIPEGYSVSREKKERFSLILESASTNQTSMYLCASSHWGTGVFGANVLTFGAGSRLTVL.

The genes are TRBV5-6 and TRBJ1-6, with TRBD1 identical over 7 bases. The CDR3 covers 18 residues. Trimming removed 0 bases from V and 12 bases from J; junction bases left unmatched: 18. Germline loops: CDR1 SGHDT, CDR2 YYEEEE. CDR3 nucleotides: TGTGCCAGCAGCTTGGAACAATTTGACAGGGTTATCTTAATACCCCTCCACTTT. It is translated as CASSLEQFDRVILIPLHF.

In regard to this clone: Other DNA sequences of this sample code for an identical CDR3. The rearrangement uses TRBV5-6 and TRBJ1-5, with 9 bases aligning to TRBD1. This CDR3 is built from 15 residues. The germline V gene has CDR1 SGHDT and CDR2 YYEEEE. Losses at the gene ends were 0 bases for V and 4 bases for J; bases not matched to a gene: 2. In DNA, the CDR3 is TGTGCCAGCAGCTTGGCCGGGACAGGGAATCAGCCCCAGCATTTT. This sequence encodes CASSLAGTGNQPQHF.

The chain carries TRBV9 and TRBJ1-3, with 7 bases matching TRBD1. Trimming cost V 1 base and J 0 bases; bases outside gene matches: 4. The germline CDR1 and CDR2 sequences are SGDLS and YYNGEE. The CDR3 totals 16 residues. This CDR3 reads CASSVSWDSSGNTIYF. The CDR3 nucleotides read TGTGCCAGCAGCGTATCGTGGGACAGCTCTGGAAACACCATATATTTT.

The chain has TRBV19 and TRBJ2-7, with TRBD2 matching 10 bases. The CDR3 has 19 amino acids. Losses at the gene ends were 4 bases for V and 6 bases for J; bases not matched to a gene: 21. CDR1 is LNHDA and CDR2 is SQIVND in the germline V gene (reference sequence). The CDR3 sequence: CASSKWSGTALAGASEQYF. DNA of the CDR3: TGTGCCAGTAGTAAGTGGTCCGGGACAGCCCTAGCGGGAGCCTCCGAGCAGTACTTC. The full variable domain, rest sourced from reference TRBV19 and TRBJ2-7, is DGGITQSPKYLFRKEGQNVTLSCEQNLNHDAMYWYRQDPGQGLRLIYYSQIVNDFQKGDIAEGYSVSREKKESFPLTVTSAQKNPTAFYLCASSKWSGTALAGASEQYFGPGTRLTVT.

This chain uses TRBV29-1 with TRBJ2-1, with 13 bases fitting TRBD2. Germline CDR1 reads SQVTM; CDR2 reads ANQGSEA. The CDR3 length is 15 residues. The trim removed 0 bases at V and 6 bases at J, leaving 2 bases unmatched. CDR3 sequence (DNA): TGCAGCGTTGAAGAGACTAGCGGGAGGATCAATGAGCAGTTCTTC. Its translation: CSVEETSGRINEQFF.

This clone was observed once. J is TRBJ2-7 and V is TRBV2, with D maybe TRBD2 (6 bases). In germline, CDR1 is SNHLY, CDR2 FYNNEI. Trimming stripped 6 bases from V and 0 bases from J, with 12 bases between. CDR3 length equals 14 residues. CDR3 residues: CASRWDGSSYEQYF. For the CDR3, the DNA is TGTGCCAGCAGGTGGGACGGGAGCTCCTACGAGCAGTACTTC.

The V gene is TRBV12-3 or TRBV12-4, the J gene TRBJ1-4; D unclear. V was shortened by 4 bases and J by 7 bases, with 10 bases between the two germline ends. The CDR3 is 13 residues long. CDR3 amino acids: CASSSPYREKLFF. The CDR3, as DNA: TGTGCCAGCAGTTCCCCCTACCGTGAAAAACTGTTTTTT.